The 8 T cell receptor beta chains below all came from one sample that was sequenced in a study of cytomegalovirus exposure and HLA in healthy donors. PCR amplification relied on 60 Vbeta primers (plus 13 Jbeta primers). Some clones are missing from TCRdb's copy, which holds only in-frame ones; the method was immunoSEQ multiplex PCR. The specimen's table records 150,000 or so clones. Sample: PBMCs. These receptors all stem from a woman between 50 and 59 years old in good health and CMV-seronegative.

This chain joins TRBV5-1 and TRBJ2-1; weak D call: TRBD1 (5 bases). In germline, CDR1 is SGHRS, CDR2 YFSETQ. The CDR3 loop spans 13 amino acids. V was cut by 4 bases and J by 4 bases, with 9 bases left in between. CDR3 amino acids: CASSPTGYNEQFF. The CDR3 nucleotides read TGCGCCAGCAGCCCAACAGGTTACAATGAGCAGTTCTTC.

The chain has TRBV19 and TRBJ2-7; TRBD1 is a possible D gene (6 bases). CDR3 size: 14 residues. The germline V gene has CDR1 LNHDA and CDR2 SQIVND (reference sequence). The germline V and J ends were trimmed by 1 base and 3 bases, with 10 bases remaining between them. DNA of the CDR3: TGTGCCAGTAGTATAGCAGGGGATGGCTACGAGCAGTACTTC. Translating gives CASSIAGDGYEQYF.

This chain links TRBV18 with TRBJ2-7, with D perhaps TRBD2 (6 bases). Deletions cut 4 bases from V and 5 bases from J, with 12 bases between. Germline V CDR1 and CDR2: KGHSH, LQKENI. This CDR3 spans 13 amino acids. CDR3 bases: TGTGCCAGCTCACAGCCGCCGGGAGACGAGCAGTACTTC. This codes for CASSQPPGDEQYF. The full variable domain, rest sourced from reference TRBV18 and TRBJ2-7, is NAGVMQNPRHLVRRRGQEARLRCSPMKGHSHVYWYRQLPEEGLKFMVYLQKENIIDESGMPKERFSAEFPKEGPSILRIQQVVRGDSAAYFCASSQPPGDEQYFGPGTRLTVT.

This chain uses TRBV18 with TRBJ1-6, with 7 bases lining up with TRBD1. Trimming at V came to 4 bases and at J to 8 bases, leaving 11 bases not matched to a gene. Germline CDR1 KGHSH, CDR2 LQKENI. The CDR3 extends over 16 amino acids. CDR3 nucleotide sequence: TGTGCCAGCTCACAGCGGATTAGACAGGGTTATTCACCCCTCCACTTT. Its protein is CASSQRIRQGYSPLHF.

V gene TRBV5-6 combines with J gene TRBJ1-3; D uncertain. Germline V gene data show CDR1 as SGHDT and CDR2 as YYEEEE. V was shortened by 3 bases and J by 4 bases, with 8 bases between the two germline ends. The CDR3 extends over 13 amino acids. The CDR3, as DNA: TGTGCCAGCAGCTACCGAGAGGGAAACACCATATATTTT. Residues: CASSYREGNTIYF.

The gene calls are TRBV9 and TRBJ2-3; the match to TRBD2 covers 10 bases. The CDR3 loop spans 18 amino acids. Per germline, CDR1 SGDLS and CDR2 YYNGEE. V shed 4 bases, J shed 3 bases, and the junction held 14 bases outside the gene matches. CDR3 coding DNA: TGTGCCAGCAGCACGAGCGGGGGGACTAGCGCCCGTACAGATACGCAGTATTTT. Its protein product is CASSTSGGTSARTDTQYF.

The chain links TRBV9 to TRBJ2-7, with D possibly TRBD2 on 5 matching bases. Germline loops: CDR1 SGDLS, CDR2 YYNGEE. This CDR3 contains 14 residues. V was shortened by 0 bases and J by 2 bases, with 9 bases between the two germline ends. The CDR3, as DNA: TGTGCCAGCAGCGTAGATGCCGGGACCTACGAGCAGTACTTC. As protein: CASSVDAGTYEQYF.

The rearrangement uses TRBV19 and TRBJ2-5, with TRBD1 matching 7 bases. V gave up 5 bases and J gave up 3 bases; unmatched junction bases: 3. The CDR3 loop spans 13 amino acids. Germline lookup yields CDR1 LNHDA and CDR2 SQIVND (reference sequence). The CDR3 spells CASSSGQEETQYF. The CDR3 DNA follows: TGTGCCAGTAGTTCTGGACAGGAAGAGACCCAGTACTTC.